This TCR beta chain was captured in a study of T cells in tuberculosis. Study summary: This South African cohort compared adolescents with or without latent tuberculosis against adults with active tuberculosis.

Specified time point: new active TB diagnosis, blood taken before or within 7 days of starting treatment. On this clone: No antigen is known for it.

TCRdb keeps only in-frame clones here, not all; method: immunoSEQ multiplex PCR. This sample has 35,000 to 45,000 clones; approximately 93% occur once, and the top ten carry 4% to 5.5%. The CDR3 loop spans 15 amino acids. Between the trimmed V and J ends, which lost 0 bases and 1 base, there was a span of 10 bases. Germline CDR1 MNHNY, CDR2 SVGAGI (reference sequence). Study-level points and caveats: Samples were chosen by availability of cryopreserved specimens.

This TCR derives from an adult with tuberculosis. This chain joins TRBV6-6 and TRBJ2-7; D perhaps matches TRBD2 (5 bases). Specimen: PBMCs, collected at tuberculosis diagnosis. CDR3 in DNA: TGTGCCAGCAGTTACTCGGGCGGGCTATCCTACGAGCAGTACTTC. Translation gives CASSYSGGLSYEQYF.